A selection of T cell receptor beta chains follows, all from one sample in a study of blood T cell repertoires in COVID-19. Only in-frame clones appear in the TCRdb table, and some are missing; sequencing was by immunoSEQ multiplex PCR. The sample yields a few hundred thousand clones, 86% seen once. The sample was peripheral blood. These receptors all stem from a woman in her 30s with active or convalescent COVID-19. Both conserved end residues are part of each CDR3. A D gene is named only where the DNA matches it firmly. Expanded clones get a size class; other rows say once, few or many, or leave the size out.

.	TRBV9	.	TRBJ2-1	CASSRGGNNQNEQFF	TGTGCCAGCAGCAGGGGGGGTAACAACCAAAATGAGCAGTTCTTC
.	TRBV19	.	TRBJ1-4	CASSIGGLDNEKLFF	TGTGCCAGTAGTATAGGGGGGCTGGATAATGAAAAACTGTTTTTT
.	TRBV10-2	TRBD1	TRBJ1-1	CASSGLTGVRTEAFF	TGCGCCAGCAGTGGCCTTACAGGGGTAAGGACTGAAGCTTTCTTT
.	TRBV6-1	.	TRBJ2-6	CASSDEVSGANVLTF	TGTGCCAGCAGTGATGAGGTCTCTGGGGCCAACGTCCTGACTTTC
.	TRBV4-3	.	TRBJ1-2	CASSQVTGLNYGYTF	TGCGCCAGCAGCCAAGTGACAGGTCTCAACTATGGCTACACCTTC
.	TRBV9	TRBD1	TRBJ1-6	CASSPRGGQGASGSPLHF	TGTGCCAGCAGCCCCCGGGGGGGACAGGGAGCCTCAGGGTCACCCCTCCACTTT
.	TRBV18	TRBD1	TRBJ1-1	CASSPPDRGYNTEAFF	TGTGCCAGCTCACCCCCTGACAGGGGTTATAACACTGAAGCTTTCTTT
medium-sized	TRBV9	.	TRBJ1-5	CASGYMGSQPQHF	TGTGCCAGCGGCTACATGGGGAGTCAGCCCCAGCATTTT
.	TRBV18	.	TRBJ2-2	CASSPAQIANTGELFF	TGTGCCAGCTCACCAGCACAGATCGCGAACACCGGGGAGCTGTTTTTT
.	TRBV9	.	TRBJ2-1	CASSPRPNSGELNEQFF	TGTGCCAGCAGCCCACGACCCAATTCGGGGGAACTTAATGAGCAGTTCTTC
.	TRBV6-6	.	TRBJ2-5	CASSQSRGETQYF	TGTGCCAGCAGCCAATCAAGGGGAGAGACCCAGTACTTC
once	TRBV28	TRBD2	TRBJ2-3	CASSPGLAVRPTQYF	TGTGCCAGCAGTCCCGGACTAGCGGTACGCCCTACGCAGTATTTT
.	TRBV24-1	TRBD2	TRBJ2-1	CATSDPGGESSYNEQFF	TGTGCCACCAGTGATCCCGGGGGGGAAAGCTCCTACAATGAGCAGTTCTTC
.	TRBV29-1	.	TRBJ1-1	CSVDEGRGAFF	TGCAGCGTCGACGAGGGCAGGGGAGCTTTCTTT
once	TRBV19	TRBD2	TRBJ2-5	CASSIPSGGPQETQYF	TGTGCCAGTAGTATCCCTAGCGGGGGTCCACAAGAGACCCAGTACTTC
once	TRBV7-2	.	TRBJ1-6	CASSQTGYNSPLHF	TGTGCCAGCAGCCAGACAGGTTATAATTCACCCCTCCACTTT
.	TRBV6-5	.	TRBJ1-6	CASSGREGSPLHF	TGTGCCAGCTCCGGGCGTGAGGGTTCACCCCTCCACTTT
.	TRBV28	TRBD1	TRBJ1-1	CASLPGQGIGTEAFF	TGTGCCAGTCTCCCGGGACAGGGGATTGGTACTGAAGCTTTCTTT
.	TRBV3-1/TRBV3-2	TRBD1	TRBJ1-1	CASSPQGMISTEAFF	TGTGCCAGCAGCCCACAGGGGATGATAAGCACTGAAGCTTTCTTT
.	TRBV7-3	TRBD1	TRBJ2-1	CASSRDRGVDEQFF	TGTGCCAGCAGCCGGGACAGGGGGGTTGATGAGCAGTTCTTC
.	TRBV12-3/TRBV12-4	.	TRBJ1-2	CASSSLPGGGYTF	TGTGCCAGCAGTTCCCTCCCCGGGGGTGGCTACACCTTC
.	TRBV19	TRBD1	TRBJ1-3	CASSPGQGFSGNTIYF	TGTGCCAGTAGTCCCGGACAGGGATTCTCTGGAAACACCATATATTTT
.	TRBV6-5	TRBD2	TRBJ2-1	CASRRPGGSDEQFF	TGTGCCAGCAGGCGACCCGGGGGGAGCGATGAGCAGTTCTTC
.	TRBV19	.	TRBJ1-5	CASSIVGVSYQPQHF	TGTGCCAGTAGTATAGTTGGAGTTTCCTATCAGCCCCAGCATTTT
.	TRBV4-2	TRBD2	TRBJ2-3	CASSQELAGTDTQYF	TGTGCCAGCAGCCAAGAGCTAGCGGGGACAGATACGCAGTATTTT
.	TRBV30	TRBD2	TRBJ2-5	CAWSGTSGRGETQYF	TGTGCCTGGAGTGGGACTAGCGGGAGGGGGGAGACCCAGTACTTC
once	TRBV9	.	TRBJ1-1	CASSVDSGGAEAFF	TGTGCCAGCAGCGTAGATTCAGGAGGGGCTGAAGCTTTCTTT
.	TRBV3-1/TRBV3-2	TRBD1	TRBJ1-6	CASSPIRTGGNSPLHF	TGTGCCAGCAGCCCCATCCGGACAGGGGGTAATTCACCCCTCCACTTT
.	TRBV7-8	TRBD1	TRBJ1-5	CASSPTGGRQPQHF	TGTGCCAGCAGCCCAACAGGGGGCCGGCAGCCCCAGCATTTT
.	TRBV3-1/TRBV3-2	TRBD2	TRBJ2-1	CASSQPPAGGHEQFF	TGTGCCAGCAGCCAGCCCCCAGCGGGGGGACATGAGCAGTTCTTC
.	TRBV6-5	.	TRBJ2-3	CASRVTDTQYF	TGTGCCAGCCGGGTAACAGATACGCAGTATTTT
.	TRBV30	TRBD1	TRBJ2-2	CAWSVFGTGAVELFF	TGTGCCTGGAGTGTATTCGGGACAGGGGCCGTGGAGCTGTTTTTT
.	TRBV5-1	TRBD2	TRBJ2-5	CASSWSGGDQETQYF	TGCGCCAGCAGCTGGAGCGGGGGCGACCAAGAGACCCAGTACTTC
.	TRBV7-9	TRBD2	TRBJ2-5	CASSLERSGGARETQYF	TGTGCCAGCAGCTTAGAGCGGAGCGGGGGGGCCAGGGAGACCCAGTACTTC
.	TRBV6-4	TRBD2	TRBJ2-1	CASSSSGRNNEQFF	TGTGCCAGCAGTTCTAGCGGTCGGAACAATGAGCAGTTCTTC
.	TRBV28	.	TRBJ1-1	CASSSPFEAFF	TGTGCCAGCAGTTCCCCCTTTGAAGCTTTCTTT
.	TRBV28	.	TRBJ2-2	CASRSQGATGELFF	TGTGCCAGCAGATCTCAGGGTGCCACCGGGGAGCTGTTTTTT
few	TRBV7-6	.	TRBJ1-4	CASILTEATTNEKLFF	TGTGCCAGCATTCTGACAGAAGCTACAACTAATGAAAAACTGTTTTTT
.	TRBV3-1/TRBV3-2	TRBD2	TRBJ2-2	CASSQRTSGPSTGELFF	TGTGCCAGCAGCCAGAGGACTAGCGGCCCTTCCACCGGGGAGCTGTTTTTT
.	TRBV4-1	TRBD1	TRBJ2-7	CASSQVGTGDEQYF	TGCGCCAGCAGCCAAGTTGGGACAGGGGACGAGCAGTACTTC
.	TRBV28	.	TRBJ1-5	CASSLWAGDNSNQPQHF	TGTGCCAGCAGTTTATGGGCAGGGGACAATAGCAATCAGCCCCAGCATTTT
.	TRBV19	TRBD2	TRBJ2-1	CASSPSLAGGPWEQFF	TGTGCCAGTAGTCCCTCTCTAGCGGGGGGGCCTTGGGAGCAGTTCTTC
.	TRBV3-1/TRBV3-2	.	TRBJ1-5	CASSQDLGGGQPQHF	TGTGCCAGCAGCCAAGACCTCGGAGGAGGTCAGCCCCAGCATTTT
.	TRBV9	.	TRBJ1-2	CASSTSTGSGYTF	TGTGCCAGCAGCACCTCGACAGGTAGTGGCTACACCTTC
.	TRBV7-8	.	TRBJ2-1	CASSLRRLPNEQFF	TGTGCCAGCAGCTTGAGAAGACTTCCGAATGAGCAGTTCTTC
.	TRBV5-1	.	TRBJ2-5	CASSWLTSDETQYF	TGCGCCAGCAGCTGGCTCACTAGTGACGAGACCCAGTACTTC
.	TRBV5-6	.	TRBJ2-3	CASSWGELVWGGKADTQYF	TGTGCCAGCAGCTGGGGAGAATTGGTTTGGGGGGGCAAGGCAGATACGCAGTATTTT
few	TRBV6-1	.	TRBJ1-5	CASSEGPSNQPQHF	TGTGCCAGCAGTGAGGGCCCTAGCAATCAGCCCCAGCATTTT
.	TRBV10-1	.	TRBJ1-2	CASSERDPYGYTF	TGCGCCAGCAGTGAGCGGGATCCTTATGGCTACACCTTC
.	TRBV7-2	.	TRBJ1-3	CASSELAGNSGNTIYF	TGTGCCAGCAGCGAACTGGCGGGGAACTCTGGAAACACCATATATTTT
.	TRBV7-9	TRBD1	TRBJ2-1	CASSQPGQGFRSGEQFF	TGTGCCAGCAGCCAACCGGGACAGGGATTTAGGTCTGGTGAGCAGTTCTTC
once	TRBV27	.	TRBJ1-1	CASSLQGRVDTEAFF	TGTGCCAGCAGTTTGCAGGGAAGGGTCGATACTGAAGCTTTCTTT
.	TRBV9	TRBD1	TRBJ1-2	CASSGGHRGLGYTF	TGTGCCAGCAGCGGGGGGCACAGGGGGCTTGGCTACACCTTC
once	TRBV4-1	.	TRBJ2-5	CASSQVEDSSSETQYF	TGCGCCAGCAGCCAAGTAGAGGATTCCTCTAGTGAGACCCAGTACTTC
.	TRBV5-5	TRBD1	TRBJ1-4	CASSQTGTVDEKLFF	TGTGCCAGCAGCCAAACCGGGACAGTGGATGAAAAACTGTTTTTT